The 17 T cell receptor beta chains below were found in one sample sequenced in a study of technical replicates of blood from several donors. Here immunoSEQ multiplex PCR was the method, and the copy in TCRdb shows in-frame clones only, minus some. The sample consists of some 90,000 clones, roughly 95% of them appearing once. The sequenced sample consisted of T cells isolated from PBMCs. These receptor sequences come from a human donor in good health.

This clone has only one observation. This chain uses TRBV14 with TRBJ2-5; 11 bases are shared with TRBD1. Per the germline V gene, CDR1 is SGHDN and CDR2 is FVKESK. Trimming removed 4 bases from V and 5 bases from J; junction bases left unmatched: 0. This CDR3 contains 13 residues. The chain's CDR3 is CASSRTGGETQYF. CDR3 coding DNA: TGTGCCAGCAGCCGGACAGGGGGCGAGACCCAGTACTTC.

The rearrangement joins TRBV7-2 to TRBJ2-2; tentatively, D is TRBD2 (6 bases). Trimming took 6 bases from V and 6 from J, leaving 8 bases between them. CDR1 and CDR2 (germline): SGHTA, FQGNSA. This CDR3 has 12 amino acids. The CDR3, as DNA: TGTGCCAGCAGTAGACTAGCCGGGGAGCTGTTTTTT. Its protein is CASSRLAGELFF.

The chain couples TRBV7-9 to TRBJ2-1; 11 bases map to TRBD2. This CDR3 region has 14 residues. The V gene end was trimmed by 3 bases and the J gene end by 8 bases; junction bases not matched to a gene: 3. Germline lookup yields CDR1 SEHNR and CDR2 FQNEAQ (reference sequence). In DNA, the CDR3 is TGTGCCAGCAGCTTTAGCGGGAGGGAGGATGAGCAGTTCTTC. This gives the protein CASSFSGREDEQFF.

The rearrangement joins TRBV6-4 to TRBJ2-1, with 15 bases fitting TRBD2. This CDR3 comprises 16 residues. CDR1 and CDR2 from the germline V gene are MRHNA and SNTAGT. V shed 3 bases, J shed 9 bases, and the junction held 6 bases outside the gene matches. The CDR3 DNA is TGTGCCAGCAGTGAGGGGACTAGCGGGAGGATTAGTGAGCAGTTCTTC. This sequence encodes CASSEGTSGRISEQFF.

The V gene is TRBV7-2, the J gene TRBJ2-7; the match to TRBD1 covers 7 bases. This CDR3 is built from 12 residues. Germline loops: CDR1 SGHTA, CDR2 FQGNSA. J lost 3 bases, V lost 8 bases, and 4 bases had no gene match. CDR3: CASRDSFYEQYF. CDR3 in DNA: TGTGCCAGCCGGGACAGTTTCTACGAGCAGTACTTC.

The chain uses TRBV11-2 and TRBJ2-7, with D possibly being TRBD1 (5 bases). This CDR3 has 15 residues. Germline CDR1 and CDR2: SGHAT and FQNNGV. Trimming took off 1 base at V and 2 bases at J, with 12 bases between the two ends. CDR3 sequence: CASSLVQVRTYEQYF. The CDR3 coding sequence is TGTGCCAGCAGCTTAGTACAGGTGAGGACCTACGAGCAGTACTTC.

The rearrangement uses TRBV4-3 and TRBJ2-3; TRBD2 aligns across 11 bases. The V gene end was trimmed by 0 bases and the J gene end by 4 bases; junction bases not matched to a gene: 9. CDR1 is LGHNA, CDR2 YSLEER, per germline. The CDR3 sequence is 18 residues long. The CDR3 DNA sequence: TGCGCCAGCAGCCAAGAACTAGCGGGAGACGCGGAGGCAGATACGCAGTATTTT. It specifies CASSQELAGDAEADTQYF.

The chain has TRBV9 and TRBJ1-2; the D gene is possibly TRBD1 (6 bases). V gave up 0 bases and J gave up 1 base, with 10 bases separating them. Germline CDR1 and CDR2: SGDLS and YYNGEE. The CDR3 runs 15 residues. Here the CDR3 DNA reads TGTGCCAGCAGCGTAGACCCGGACAGTAACTATGGCTACACCTTC. Translated: CASSVDPDSNYGYTF.

The J gene is TRBJ2-1, the V gene TRBV7-2, with 7 bases fitting TRBD2. The germline CDR1 and CDR2 sequences are SGHTA and FQGNSA. V shed 3 bases, J shed 5 bases, and the junction held 7 bases outside the gene matches. The CDR3 length is 15 residues. The CDR3 region has the DNA TGTGCCAGCAGCTTTTCCGGACTAGTGAACAATGAGCAGTTCTTC. Amino acid sequence: CASSFSGLVNNEQFF. Supplemented by reference TRBV7-2 and TRBJ2-1, the full variable domain reads GAGVSQSPSNKVTEKGKDVELRCDPISGHTALYWYRQSLGQGLEFLIYFQGNSAPDKSGLPSDRFSAERTGGSVSTLTIQRTQQEDSAVYLCASSFSGLVNNEQFFGPGTRLTVL.

V is TRBV7-2 and J is TRBJ2-5; 11 bases are shared with TRBD2. This CDR3 region has 14 residues. Germline CDR1 SGHTA, CDR2 FQGNSA. V trimming: 3 bases; J trimming: 4 bases; junction bases outside the gene matches: 1. CDR3 in amino acids: CASSFGLAGETQYF. Here the CDR3 DNA reads TGTGCCAGCAGCTTTGGACTAGCGGGAGAGACCCAGTACTTC.

The rearrangement joins TRBV4-1 to TRBJ1-5; D uncertain. The CDR3 runs to 16 residues. V was pared by 1 base and J by 0 bases, with 10 bases between. Per germline, CDR1 MGHRA and CDR2 YSYEKL. The CDR3 DNA sequence: TGCGCCAGCAGCCAAGGGAGACCGGCTAGCAATCAGCCCCAGCATTTT. This sequence encodes CASSQGRPASNQPQHF.

The chain recombines TRBV13 with TRBJ2-1, with D hard to call. V dropped 4 bases and J dropped 8 bases, with 6 bases sitting between them. The CDR3 is made up of 11 amino acids. Germline-derived CDR1 and CDR2 are PRHDT and FYEKMQ (reference sequence). The CDR3 DNA follows: TGTGCCAGCAGCTCGTTAGATGAGCAGTTCTTC. This sequence encodes CASSSLDEQFF.

This sequence joins TRBV28 and TRBJ2-5; the D gene is possibly TRBD1 (6 bases). This CDR3 is 14 amino acids long. Germline CDR1 reads MDHEN; CDR2 reads SYDVKM. V lost 7 bases and J lost 5, with 17 bases in between. In DNA, the CDR3 is TGTGCCAGCAAGGACGCAGGGGAAAGCGAGACCCAGTACTTC. Protein sequence: CASKDAGESETQYF.

V and J are TRBV30 and TRBJ1-5; D gene uncertain. The V end lost 2 bases, the J end lost 7 bases, and 15 bases lay between the germline ends. CDR1 GTSNPN and CDR2 SVGIG come from the germline V gene (reference sequence). This CDR3 is 14 amino acids long. CDR3 nucleotides: TGTGCCTGGAGTTCGGCAGCGGGTGGGCAGCCCCAGCATTTT. Its translation: CAWSSAAGGQPQHF.

The table lists this clone with a count of one. The J gene is TRBJ2-1, the V gene TRBV7-3; no clear D gene. Per the germline V gene, CDR1 is SGHTA and CDR2 is FQGTGA. Trimming removed 0 bases at V and 5 bases at J, with 8 bases between. This CDR3 region has 14 residues. CDR3 amino acids: CASSLTISDNEQFF. CDR3 nucleotide sequence: TGTGCCAGCAGCTTAACGATCTCGGACAATGAGCAGTTCTTC.

The gene calls are TRBV29-1 and TRBJ2-7; TRBD1 might be the D (5 bases). The germline V gene has CDR1 SQVTM and CDR2 ANQGSEA. CDR3 size: 11 residues. The germline V and J ends were trimmed by 5 bases and 2 bases, with 7 bases remaining between them. CDR3 in amino acids: CSVLTAYEQYF. CDR3 bases: TGCAGCGTTCTGACAGCCTACGAGCAGTACTTC.

CDR3 sequence: CASSTMPTDTQYF. CDR3 DNA: TGTGCCAGTTCCACAATGCCCACAGATACGCAGTATTTT. The chain is built from TRBV19 and TRBJ2-3, with no clear D. The CDR3 runs to 13 residues. V lost 8 bases and J 2 bases, leaving 11 bases between the germline ends. The germline CDR1 and CDR2 sequences are LNHDA and SQIVND (reference sequence).